The rows below give T cell receptor beta chains drawn from one sample of a study of T cell changes during pregnancy in multiple sclerosis. This table comes from immunoSEQ multiplex PCR, and its TCRdb copy is limited to in-frame clones, with some not included. The sample shows 45,000 to 55,000 clones, around 93% of them seen only once. The starting material was peripheral blood, obtained after pregnancy. These receptors all come from a female donor with multiple sclerosis, enrolled in a pregnancy study. Each CDR3 is given with its conserved first and last residue. D genes are given only for firm matches. The listing skips clone size in some rows; elsewhere it reads once, few, many or a size class.

>TRBV6-5|.|.|TRBJ1-1
TGTGCCAGCAGTCTCCGACAGGACACTGAAGCTTTCTTT
CASSLRQDTEAFF
>TRBV14|TRBD1|.|TRBJ1-2
TGTGCCAGCAGCCAAGTGGCAGGGGGCAGGGAGTATGGCTACACCTTC
CASSQVAGGREYGYTF
>TRBV11-2|.|.|TRBJ2-5
TGTGCCAGCAGCTTCCTCCCCGAGACCCAGTACTTC
CASSFLPETQYF
>TRBV7-9|TRBD1|.|TRBJ1-6
TGTGCCAGCAGCGCAGCGACAGGGGCTGAGGGTTCACCCCTCCACTTT
CASSAATGAEGSPLHF
>TRBV7-3|TRBD2|.|TRBJ2-6
TGTGCCAGCAGCTTGACGGGGGGGCCTTTCCCTGGGGCCAACGTCCTGACTTTC
CASSLTGGPFPGANVLTF
>TRBV19|.|.|TRBJ2-1
TGTGCCAGTAGGGCTAGCCCGGTGGAAGGGTCCTACAATGAGCAGTTCTTC
CASRASPVEGSYNEQFF
>TRBV19|.|.|TRBJ1-2
TGTGCCAGTAGTTGGGCGCCTGGCTATGGCTACACCTTC
CASSWAPGYGYTF
>TRBV29-1|.|once|TRBJ2-2
TGCAGCGTTGACCAGGGAGGCACCGGGGAGCTGTTTTTT
CSVDQGGTGELFF
>TRBV9|.|.|TRBJ2-7
TGTGCCAGCAGCCCCCCTAGCTCCTACGAGCAGTACTTC
CASSPPSSYEQYF
>TRBV29-1|.|.|TRBJ2-4
TGCAGCGTTGCCGCTGCGTTAGCCAAAAACATTCAGTACTTC
CSVAAALAKNIQYF
>TRBV6-1|TRBD2|.|TRBJ2-7
TGTGCCAGCAGTGAACGGACTAGCGGGGGATGGGCCTACGAGCAGTACTTC
CASSERTSGGWAYEQYF
>TRBV7-2|.|.|TRBJ1-5
TGTGCCAGCAGCTCCAGGGTGGATCAGCCCCAGCATTTT
CASSSRVDQPQHF
>TRBV6-5|.|.|TRBJ1-1
TGTGCCAGCAGCCCGCGGAGCACCTGGAACACTGAAGCTTTCTTT
CASSPRSTWNTEAFF
>TRBV5-1|.|.|TRBJ1-4
TGCGCCAGCAGCTTGGGGGCCCCTACCGCTGAAAAACTGTTTTTT
CASSLGAPTAEKLFF
>TRBV9|.|.|TRBJ1-2
TGTGCCAGCAGCGTTAACAGGGCGAATGGCTACACCTTC
CASSVNRANGYTF